A selection of T cell receptor beta chains follows, all from one sample in a study of tumor-infiltrating lymphocytes in primary liver carcinoma. TCRdb used MiXCR to reprocess the multiplex PCR reads, holding one entry per CDR3 protein. Of about 120,000 distinct CDR3 sequences in the sample, 55% to 70% were seen once. Material: tumor-adjacent normal liver tissue. The origin of the receptors is a woman aged 55-69 years with primary liver carcinoma and hepatitis B virus infection. The CDR3 runs from the conserved cysteine through the conserved F or W. The order of the fields is D gene, V gene, CDR3 protein. The D gene is left open where the match is weak.

TRBD2,TRBV28,CASSSLAAVSYNEQFF
NA,TRBV6-4,CASTPNSGERGYTF
TRBD1,TRBV4-1,CASRLTQGAGIYNKQFF
NA,TRBV20-1,CSARVRTVGTQYF
NA,TRBV29-1,CRVELGAGNEQFF
NA,TRBV2,CASTLQKNTGELFF
NA,TRBV29-1,CSFGAGGYGYTF
TRBD1,TRBV29-1,CSAGDRGPIHGYTF
NA,TRBV11-2,CASSSPGLRYEQYF
NA,TRBV28,CASTLGQNTEAFF
NA,TRBV6-6,CASIRDTINYGYTF
NA,TRBV28,CASSTPTSVSYEQYF
TRBD2,TRBV5-6,CASSLAAGTRETQYF
NA,TRBV2,CASSVTGNTIYF
TRBD2,TRBV29-1,CSVTELAGQNIQYF
NA,TRBV29-1,CCVEGVGGESSYDEQFF
TRBD2,TRBV4-1,CTSSQTSGGTYEQYF
TRBD1,TRBV11-2,CARSPGQGTGGADTQFF
TRBD1,TRBV11-2,CPSSARDRERKRWSNTETFF
NA,TRBV11-2,CASSPSAGDWNTEAFF
NA,TRBV28,CASNSGAHTDTQYF
NA,TRBV6-5,CASSRSIAEGEQYF
TRBD1,TRBV11-1,CANSQATGGPWGTEASF
NA,TRBV28,CASSPGNYGYTF
NA,TRBV10-3,CAISETNLPQHF
NA,TRBV11-2,CASSLGISTYNEQFF
NA,TRBV14,CVSSGWAGDTGAFF
NA,TRBV7-9,CASSPVWGPGAEAFF
TRBD2,TRBV11-2,CASSPGTSGINEQFF
NA,TRBV28,CASSLTAGNTIYF
NA,TRBV4-1,CASSRDFHNEQFF